This entry lists 26 T cell receptor beta chains sequenced from one sample in a study of blood T cell repertoires in COVID-19. Here immunoSEQ multiplex PCR was the method, and the copy in TCRdb shows in-frame clones only, minus some. This sample has roughly 230,000 clones, with approximately 85% found just once. The source material was PBMCs or T cells enriched from blood (not recorded which). The receptors here all came from a woman aged 45-65 years who had been exposed to COVID-19.

Only one count was recorded for this clone. The chain employs TRBV15 and TRBJ2-2, with D perhaps matching TRBD2 (7 bases). This CDR3 is 13 amino acids long. Trimming removed 8 bases from V and 6 bases from J, with 13 bases in between. The germline V gene encodes CDR1 LNHNV and CDR2 YYDKDF (reference sequence). The DNA for the CDR3 is TGTGCCACCGCGGCGGGGGCACCCGGGGAGCTGTTTTTT. It is translated as CATAAGAPGELFF.

V gene TRBV2 combines with J gene TRBJ1-1; D call uncertain. The CDR3 totals 12 residues. Germline CDR1 and CDR2: SNHLY and FYNNEI. Trimming left V 8 bases short and J 7 bases short, with 14 bases between. The CDR3 DNA sequence: TGTGCCAGCGTGAAGGCGGCGGGTGAAGCTTTCTTT. It yields the protein CASVKAAGEAFF.

V is TRBV5-4 and J is TRBJ2-7; perhaps TRBD1 as D (5 bases). The germline CDR1 and CDR2 sequences are SGHNT and YYREEE (reference sequence). The CDR3 consists of 14 residues. V lost 9 bases and J 3 bases, leaving 19 bases between the germline ends. CDR3 sequence reads: CATEHGHSFYEQYF. CDR3 DNA sequence: TGTGCCACCGAGCATGGACACTCCTTCTACGAGCAGTACTTC. Drawing the rest from reference TRBV5-4 and TRBJ2-7, the complete variable domain is ETGVTQSPTHLIKTRGQQVTLRCSSQSGHNTVSWYQQALGQGPQFIFQYYREEENGRGNFPPRFSGLQFPNYSSELNVNALELDDSALYLCATEHGHSFYEQYFGPGTRLTVT.

This chain uses TRBV7-9 with TRBJ1-2; TRBD1 matches 7 bases. Germline trimming cut 1 base from V and 2 bases from J; bases unmatched to any gene: 13. Germline CDR1 is SEHNR and CDR2 is FQNEAQ (reference sequence). The CDR3 runs 18 residues. The CDR3 nucleotides are TGTGCCAGCAGCTTAGTGAGGGACAGCGCTGTTAGGAACTATGGCTACACCTTC. Its protein is CASSLVRDSAVRNYGYTF.

The rearrangement joins TRBV7-9 to TRBJ2-6; TRBD1 might be the D (6 bases). Trimming cost V 6 bases and J 1 base, with 10 bases left between them. The CDR3 consists of 15 residues. Germline-derived CDR1 and CDR2 are SEHNR and FQNEAQ (reference sequence). CDR3 DNA sequence: TGTGCCAGCAGTCTCACAGGGTCTGGGGCCAACGTCCTGACTTTC. This encodes CASSLTGSGANVLTF.

The table lists this clone with a count of one. The sample holds other DNA sequences that translate to the same CDR3. V usage is TRBV5-1 and J usage is TRBJ2-5; perhaps TRBD2 as D (6 bases). The V end was cut by 1 base, the J end by 2 bases, with 9 bases between. Germline CDR1 is SGHRS and CDR2 is YFSETQ. CDR3 length: 14 residues. CDR3 sequence: CASSLSGGQETQYF. The CDR3 region has the DNA TGCGCCAGCAGCTTGAGTGGAGGGCAAGAGACCCAGTACTTC. Together with reference TRBV5-1 and TRBJ2-5, the CDR3 gives the full variable domain: KAGVTQTPRYLIKTRGQQVTLSCSPISGHRSVSWYQQTPGQGLQFLFEYFSETQRNKGNFPGRFSGRQFSNSRSEMNVSTLELGDSALYLCASSLSGGQETQYFGPGTRLLVL.

The chain joins TRBV24-1 to TRBJ1-5; 7 positions agree with TRBD1. This CDR3 has 15 amino acids. Germline CDR1 KGHDR, CDR2 SFDVKD. V was pared by 3 bases and J by 4 bases, with 5 bases of the junction left unmatched. CDR3 loop: CATSDPGQHNQPQHF. CDR3 bases: TGTGCCACCAGTGATCCGGGACAGCATAATCAGCCCCAGCATTTT.

This clone has just one count. This chain connects TRBV5-6 to TRBJ1-1; D not resolved. V lost 1 base to trimming and J lost 0 bases, with 19 bases between them. CDR1 and CDR2 from the germline V gene are SGHDT and YYEEEE. CDR3 length: 18 amino acids. CDR3 in DNA: TGTGCCAGCAGCTTGAACGTCGGGATGGGTTATGTGAACACTGAAGCTTTCTTT. It is translated as CASSLNVGMGYVNTEAFF.

J is TRBJ1-1 and V is TRBV5-4; 7 positions agree with TRBD1. Losses at the gene ends were 4 bases for V and 0 bases for J; bases not matched to a gene: 6. CDR1 is SGHNT, CDR2 YYREEE, per germline (reference sequence). This CDR3 has 15 amino acids. Here the CDR3 DNA reads TGTGCCAGCAGCGATCCGGGACAGATGAACACTGAAGCTTTCTTT. Amino acids: CASSDPGQMNTEAFF.

The chain links TRBV6-2 or TRBV6-3 to TRBJ1-6; 8 positions agree with TRBD1. The CDR3 contains 15 residues. Germline V gene data show CDR1 as MNHEY and CDR2 as SVGEGT. After removal of 0 bases from V and 7 bases from J, the junction contained 2 bases not matched to a gene. In nucleotides, the CDR3 is TGTGCCAGCAGTTACTCGCAGGGGGCGAATTCACCCCTCCACTTT. Its translation is CASSYSQGANSPLHF.

V usage is TRBV5-1 and J usage is TRBJ2-1; no clear D gene. Looked up from germline, CDR1 is SGHRS and CDR2 is YFSETQ. The CDR3 covers 11 residues. With 5 bases removed from V and 5 bases from J, the gap between germline ends came to 5 bases. CDR3 in amino acids: CASSLHNEQFF. The CDR3 nucleotides are TGCGCCAGCAGTCTTCACAATGAGCAGTTCTTC.

The chain uses TRBV4-2 and TRBJ1-2; perhaps TRBD1 as D (6 bases). CDR1 and CDR2 from the germline V gene are LGHNA and YNFKEQ. V lost 0 bases, J lost 3 bases, and 11 bases lay in between. The CDR3 loop spans 15 amino acids. The CDR3 DNA is TGTGCCAGCAGCCAAGAGTCCAGGGGTGACTATGGCTACACCTTC. It translates to CASSQESRGDYGYTF.

CDR3 loop: CASSLRGAGQETQYF. Here the CDR3 DNA reads TGTGCCAGCAGCCTGCGGGGAGCGGGCCAAGAGACCCAGTACTTC. The chain recombines TRBV7-7 with TRBJ2-5; possibly TRBD2 for D (6 bases). The V gene lost 5 bases and the J gene lost 1 base, with 14 bases spanning the gap. The CDR3 is 15 amino acids. Germline loops: CDR1 SSHAT, CDR2 FNYEAQ (reference sequence).

The gene calls are TRBV5-4 and TRBJ2-5; a possible D gene is TRBD1 (6 bases). Trimming shortened V by 2 bases and J by 4 bases, and 18 bases separated the two germline ends. Germline loops: CDR1 SGHNT, CDR2 YYREEE (reference sequence). This CDR3 spans 16 amino acids. This CDR3 is CASSFEGVQGRETQYF. Written as DNA, the CDR3 is TGTGCCAGCAGCTTTGAGGGGGTGCAGGGGAGAGAGACCCAGTACTTC.

The gene calls are TRBV4-2 and TRBJ2-7; 15 bases fit TRBD2. Germline V lookup: CDR1 LGHNA, CDR2 YNFKEQ. The CDR3 is 17 amino acids. V lost 4 bases and J lost 0; bases outside the gene matches: 4. The CDR3 spells CASSRGLAGGVSYEQYF. The CDR3 DNA sequence: TGTGCCAGCAGCCGCGGACTAGCGGGGGGGGTCTCCTACGAGCAGTACTTC.

This sequence joins TRBV3-1 (or the pseudogene TRBV3-2) and TRBJ1-6; D remains unclear. The V gene's germline CDR1 is LGHDT and CDR2 YNNKEL (reference sequence). This CDR3 spans 17 amino acids. Trimming shortened V by 2 bases and J by 0 bases, and 11 bases separated the two germline ends. Here the CDR3 DNA reads TGTGCCAGCAGCCAACGACAAATCCTCTCCTATAATTCACCCCTCCACTTT. This sequence encodes CASSQRQILSYNSPLHF.

The chain employs TRBV2 and TRBJ1-4; TRBD1 matches 9 bases. The CDR3 contains 15 residues. Germline values: CDR1 SNHLY, CDR2 FYNNEI. The V and J ends lost 7 bases and 8 bases, in that order; junction bases with no gene match: 11. The CDR3 bases are TGTGCCAGCACCCCACAGGGGGCCTCAAGAGAAAAACTGTTTTTT. Translating it yields CASTPQGASREKLFF. Supplemented by reference TRBV2 and TRBJ1-4, the full variable domain reads EPEVTQTPSHQVTQMGQEVILRCVPISNHLYFYWYRQILGQKVEFLVSFYNNEISEKSEIFDDQFSVERPDGSNFTLKIRSTKLEDSAMYFCASTPQGASREKLFFGSGTQLSVL.

V gene TRBV7-6 combines with J gene TRBJ2-3, with D unresolved. Germline V gene data show CDR1 as SGHVS and CDR2 as FNYEAQ. The ends were cut back, 4 bases at V and 6 bases at J, with 17 bases in the middle. The CDR3 sequence is 15 residues long. CDR3 nucleotides: TGTGCCAGCAGCTCCACTTTCGGTTTCAGGGATACGCAGTATTTT. As protein: CASSSTFGFRDTQYF.

This clone was counted between two and nine times. The J gene is TRBJ2-1, the V gene TRBV30; D perhaps matches TRBD1 (6 bases). Germline-derived CDR1 and CDR2 are GTSNPN and SVGIG (reference sequence). This CDR3 spans 15 amino acids. The V gene lost 2 bases and the J gene lost 6 bases, with 17 bases spanning the gap. The CDR3 DNA reads TGTGCCTGGAGTAAGTGGACCAGGGGTTTCAATGAGCAGTTCTTC. This encodes CAWSKWTRGFNEQFF.

The chain uses TRBV29-1 and TRBJ1-1; 9 nucleotides align to TRBD1. Trimming cost V 7 bases and J 1 base; bases outside gene matches: 4. The CDR3 covers 13 residues. Germline V gene data show CDR1 as SQVTM and CDR2 as ANQGSEA. The CDR3 bases are TGCAGCGCCGACAGGGGGGGGAACACTGAAGCTTTCTTT. This gives the protein CSADRGGNTEAFF.

The rearrangement links TRBV29-1 to TRBJ1-2; no reliable D call. V lost 2 bases to trimming and J lost 4 bases, with 5 bases between them. Germline V gene lookup returns CDR1 SQVTM and CDR2 ANQGSEA. The CDR3 runs 11 residues. The chain's CDR3 is CSVEQSYGYTF. CDR3 sequence (DNA): TGCAGCGTTGAACAGTCCTATGGCTACACCTTC.

This clone came up once. This chain connects TRBV2 to TRBJ1-2; no definite D call. CDR3 length: 14 amino acids. V lost 3 bases, J lost 7 bases, and 15 bases lay in between. Looked up from germline, CDR1 is SNHLY and CDR2 is FYNNEI. Here the CDR3 DNA reads TGTGCCAGCAGTGAGGAAGGAAGTAGCGGTGGCTACACCTTC. It codes for CASSEEGSSGGYTF. Full variable domain (outside the CDR3, taken from reference TRBV2 and TRBJ1-2): EPEVTQTPSHQVTQMGQEVILRCVPISNHLYFYWYRQILGQKVEFLVSFYNNEISEKSEIFDDQFSVERPDGSNFTLKIRSTKLEDSAMYFCASSEEGSSGGYTFGSGTRLTVV.

V and J are TRBV21-1 and TRBJ1-5; TRBD1 is the table's D call, not checked against the DNA. TRBV21-1 is listed as a pseudogene. The CDR3 loop spans 16 amino acids. The CDR3 protein is CASSKRGTGEDQPQHF. CDR3 sequence (DNA): TGTGCCAGCAGCAAAAGGGGGACAGGGGAAGATCAGCCCCAGCATTTT.

This sequence joins TRBV6-2 or TRBV6-3 and TRBJ2-7; possibly TRBD2 for D (5 bases). With 0 bases removed from V and 2 bases from J, the gap between germline ends came to 11 bases. The CDR3 runs to 15 residues. Germline V gene sequence: CDR1 MNHEY, CDR2 SVGEGT. The DNA for the CDR3 is TGTGCCAGCAGTTACTCCCGGGGATGGACCTACGAGCAGTACTTC. Translated, it gives CASSYSRGWTYEQYF.

The chain has TRBV5-1 and TRBJ1-1; TRBD1 agrees at 7 bases. The CDR3 consists of 14 residues. V trimming: 4 bases; J trimming: 1 base; junction bases outside the gene matches: 4. Germline V gene lookup returns CDR1 SGHRS and CDR2 YFSETQ. Written as DNA, the CDR3 is TGCGCCAGCAGCCCGGGGGACAGGAACACTGAAGCTTTCTTT. Protein sequence: CASSPGDRNTEAFF.

The genes are TRBV2 and TRBJ1-2; possible D gene TRBD1, 6 bases. Trimming pared 5 bases from V and 4 bases from J, leaving 14 bases between. CDR1 and CDR2 from the germline V gene are SNHLY and FYNNEI. The CDR3 consists of 14 residues. In DNA form, the CDR3 reads TGTGCCAGCAGTCCTACCACAGGGAGCTATGGCTACACCTTC. It is translated as CASSPTTGSYGYTF. Full variable domain (rest looked up from reference TRBV2 and TRBJ1-2): EPEVTQTPSHQVTQMGQEVILRCVPISNHLYFYWYRQILGQKVEFLVSFYNNEISEKSEIFDDQFSVERPDGSNFTLKIRSTKLEDSAMYFCASSPTTGSYGYTFGSGTRLTVV.